One T cell receptor (beta chain) is described in this entry. What it binds is unknown. The entry originates in a study of CD8+ T cells in alopecia areata. Study outcomes and limitations: Sequenced scalp T cells also include alphabeta T cells resident in normal skin.

Indicated treatment: oral pan-JAK inhibitor, 5-10 mg twice daily. V was pared by 5 bases and J by 5 bases, with 14 bases between. Per germline, CDR1 MNHEY and CDR2 SVGAGI. CDR3 length equals 14 residues. Following RNA extraction, reverse transcription yielded cDNA that acted as the sequencing template. Produced via immunoSEQ multiplex PCR; TCRdb's table is partial and in-frame only. Of roughly 200,000 clones in the sample, more than 30% were seen once. The chain recombines TRBV6-5 with TRBJ2-3; maybe TRBD2 (5 bases). The receptor was isolated from a human donor with alopecia areata. Sequenced here: CD4+ T cells sorted from blood, sampled between weeks 30 and 35, from a patient treated with tofacitinib. The CDR3, as DNA: TGTGCCAGCAGTCCCAAGTCCGGGAAAGATACGCAGTATTTT. Residues: CASSPKSGKDTQYF.